This is a list of T cell receptor beta chains from one sample in a study of cytomegalovirus exposure and HLA in healthy donors. Here immunoSEQ multiplex PCR was the method, and the copy in TCRdb shows in-frame clones only, minus some. This table has 90,000 to 120,000 clones, roughly 80% appearing once. Source material: PBMCs. These receptors were obtained from a man younger than 40 in good health and CMV-seronegative. The CDR3 runs from the conserved cysteine through the conserved F or W. Each record gives: clone size, D gene, V gene, J gene, CDR3 protein, CDR3 DNA. D genes are given only for firm matches. Size is omitted from some rows. Given values are once, few, many or a class for expanded clones.

NA	NA	TRBV1	TRBJ2-7	CTSSLLSPYEQYF	TGCACCAGCAGCCTCCTATCTCCCTACGAGCAGTACTTC
NA	NA	TRBV30	TRBJ2-2	CAWSSEAARMIGELFF	TGTGCCTGGAGTTCCGAGGCGGCGAGGATGATCGGGGAGCTGTTTTTT
NA	NA	TRBV5-1	TRBJ2-1	CASREGWKYNEQFF	TGCGCCAGCAGAGAGGGATGGAAATACAATGAGCAGTTCTTC
NA	NA	TRBV14	TRBJ1-1	CASSQGGGGTEAFF	TGTGCCAGCAGCCAAGGAGGCGGAGGGACTGAAGCTTTCTTT
NA	NA	TRBV29-1	TRBJ2-7	CSVEDAYEQYF	TGCAGCGTTGAAGATGCGTACGAGCAGTACTTC
NA	TRBD1	TRBV5-4	TRBJ1-3	CASSLDRAGGNTIYF	TGTGCCAGCAGCCTGGACAGGGCGGGTGGAAACACCATATATTTT
once	NA	TRBV20-1	TRBJ2-7	CSASPRVEQYF	TGCAGTGCTAGTCCTCGTGTGGAGCAGTACTTC
NA	TRBD1	TRBV30	TRBJ1-6	CAWRSTGDSPLHF	TGTGCCTGGAGATCTACAGGGGATTCACCCCTCCACTTT
NA	TRBD2	TRBV28	TRBJ2-1	CASSQLASGYNEQFF	TGTGCCAGCAGTCAACTAGCGAGCGGTTACAATGAGCAGTTCTTC
few	NA	TRBV6-1	TRBJ1-1	CASREGSMNTEAFF	TGTGCCAGCCGGGAGGGGTCCATGAACACTGAAGCTTTCTTT
few	TRBD2	TRBV7-3	TRBJ2-2	CASSREAGGTGELFF	TGTGCCAGCAGCCGGGAGGCGGGAGGCACCGGGGAGCTGTTTTTT
once	NA	TRBV7-6	TRBJ1-2	CASSAGGVGYGYTF	TGTGCCAGCAGCGCGGGTGGTGTGGGCTATGGCTACACCTTC
NA	TRBD2	TRBV4-1	TRBJ2-7	CASSHQRGASRGEQYF	TGCGCCAGCAGCCATCAGCGGGGGGCGTCCCGGGGCGAGCAGTACTTC
NA	NA	TRBV29-1	TRBJ2-1	CSVGGDRAFYNEQFF	TGCAGCGTTGGGGGGGACCGGGCCTTCTACAATGAGCAGTTCTTC
NA	TRBD2	TRBV4-1	TRBJ2-3	CASSQDRGGGTDTQYF	TGCGCCAGCAGCCAAGATCGCGGGGGGGGCACAGATACGCAGTATTTT